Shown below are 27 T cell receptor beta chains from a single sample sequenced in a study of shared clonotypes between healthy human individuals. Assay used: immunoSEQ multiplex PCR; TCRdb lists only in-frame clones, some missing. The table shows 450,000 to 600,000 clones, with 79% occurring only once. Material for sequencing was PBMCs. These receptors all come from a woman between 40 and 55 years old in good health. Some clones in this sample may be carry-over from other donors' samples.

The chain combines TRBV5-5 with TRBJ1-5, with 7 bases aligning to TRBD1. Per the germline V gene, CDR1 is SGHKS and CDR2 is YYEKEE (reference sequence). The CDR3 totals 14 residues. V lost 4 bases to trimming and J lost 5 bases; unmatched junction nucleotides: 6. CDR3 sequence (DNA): TGTGCCAGCAGCCTAGACAGGGTGGATCAGCCCCAGCATTTT. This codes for CASSLDRVDQPQHF.

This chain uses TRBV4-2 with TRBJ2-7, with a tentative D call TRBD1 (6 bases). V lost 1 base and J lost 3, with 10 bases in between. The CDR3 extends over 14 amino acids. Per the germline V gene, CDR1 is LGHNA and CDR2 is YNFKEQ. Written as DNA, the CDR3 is TGTGCCAGCAGCCAAGGCATACAGGGCTACGAGCAGTACTTC. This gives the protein CASSQGIQGYEQYF.

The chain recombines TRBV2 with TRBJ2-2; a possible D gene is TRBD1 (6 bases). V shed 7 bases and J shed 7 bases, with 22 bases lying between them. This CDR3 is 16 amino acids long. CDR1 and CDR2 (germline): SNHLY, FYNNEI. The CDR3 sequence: CASIGGRGTGSGELFF. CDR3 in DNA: TGTGCCAGCATTGGGGGCAGGGGAACCGGCAGCGGGGAGCTGTTTTTT.

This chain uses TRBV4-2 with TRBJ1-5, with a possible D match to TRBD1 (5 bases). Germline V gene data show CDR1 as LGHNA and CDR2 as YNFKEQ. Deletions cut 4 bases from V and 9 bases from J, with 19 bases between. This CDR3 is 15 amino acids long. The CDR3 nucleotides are TGTGCCAGCAGCCCCGACTCAGGTGGGGGGACGCCCCAGCATTTT. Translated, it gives CASSPDSGGGTPQHF.

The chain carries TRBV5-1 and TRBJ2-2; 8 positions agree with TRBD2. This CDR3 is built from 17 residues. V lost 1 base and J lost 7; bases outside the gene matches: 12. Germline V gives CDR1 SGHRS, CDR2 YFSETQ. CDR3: CASSLPRLATVGGELFF. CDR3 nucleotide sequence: TGCGCCAGCAGCTTGCCGAGACTAGCGACTGTTGGCGGGGAGCTGTTTTTT.

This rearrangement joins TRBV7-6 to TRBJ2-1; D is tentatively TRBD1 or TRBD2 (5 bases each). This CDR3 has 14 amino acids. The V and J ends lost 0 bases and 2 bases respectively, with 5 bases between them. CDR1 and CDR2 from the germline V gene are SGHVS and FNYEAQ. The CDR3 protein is CASSLAGPYNEQFF. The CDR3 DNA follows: TGTGCCAGCAGCTTAGCGGGACCCTACAATGAGCAGTTCTTC.

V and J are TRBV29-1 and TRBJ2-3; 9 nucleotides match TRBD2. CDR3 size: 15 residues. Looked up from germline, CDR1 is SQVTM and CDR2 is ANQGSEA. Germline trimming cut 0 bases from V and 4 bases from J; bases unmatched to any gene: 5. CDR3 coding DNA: TGCAGCGTTGAAGAGGGGCTAGCGGGATCAGATACGCAGTATTTT. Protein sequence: CSVEEGLAGSDTQYF.

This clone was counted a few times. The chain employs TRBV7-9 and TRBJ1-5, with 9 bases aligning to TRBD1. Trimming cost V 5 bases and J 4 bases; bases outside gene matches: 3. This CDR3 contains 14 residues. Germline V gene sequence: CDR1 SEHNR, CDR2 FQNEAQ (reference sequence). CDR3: CASSGTGSNQPQHF. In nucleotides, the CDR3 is TGTGCCAGCAGCGGGACAGGGTCAAATCAGCCCCAGCATTTT. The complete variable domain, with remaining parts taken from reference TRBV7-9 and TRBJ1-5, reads DTGVSQNPRHKITKRGQNVTFRCDPISEHNRLYWYRQTLGQGPEFLTYFQNEAQLEKSRLLSDRFSAERPKGSFSTLEIQRTEQGDSAMYLCASSGTGSNQPQHFGDGTRLSIL.

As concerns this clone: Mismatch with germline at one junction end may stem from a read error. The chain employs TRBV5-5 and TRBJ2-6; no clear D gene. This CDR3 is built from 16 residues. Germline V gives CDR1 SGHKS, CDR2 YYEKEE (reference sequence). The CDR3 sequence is CASSQEMSSGANVLTF. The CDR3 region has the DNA TGCGCCAGCAGCCAAGAAATGAGCTCTGGGGCCAACGTCCTGACTTTC.

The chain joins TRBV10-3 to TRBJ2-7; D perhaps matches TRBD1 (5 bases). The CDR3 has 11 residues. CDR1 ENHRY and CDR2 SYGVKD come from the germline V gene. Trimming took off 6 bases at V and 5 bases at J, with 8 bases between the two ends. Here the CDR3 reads CAISIRDEQYF. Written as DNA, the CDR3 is TGTGCCATCAGCATCAGGGACGAGCAGTACTTC.

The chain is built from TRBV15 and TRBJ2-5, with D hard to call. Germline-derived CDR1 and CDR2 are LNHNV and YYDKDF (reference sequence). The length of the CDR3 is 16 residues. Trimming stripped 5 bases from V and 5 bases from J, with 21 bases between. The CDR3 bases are TGTGCCACCAGCGTCGTGACGGGCTCCCTGAGGGAGACCCAGTACTTC. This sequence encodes CATSVVTGSLRETQYF. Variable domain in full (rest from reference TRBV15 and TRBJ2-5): DAMVIQNPRYQVTQFGKPVTLSCSQTLNHNVMYWYQQKSSQAPKLLFHYYDKDFNNEADTPDNFQSRRPNTSFCFLDIRSPGLGDTAMYLCATSVVTGSLRETQYFGPGTRLLVL.

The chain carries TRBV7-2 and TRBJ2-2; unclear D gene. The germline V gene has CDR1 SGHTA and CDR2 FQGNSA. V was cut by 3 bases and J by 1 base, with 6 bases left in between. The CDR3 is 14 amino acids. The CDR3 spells CASSFRQNTGELFF. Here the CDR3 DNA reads TGTGCCAGCAGCTTTCGACAGAACACCGGGGAGCTGTTTTTT.

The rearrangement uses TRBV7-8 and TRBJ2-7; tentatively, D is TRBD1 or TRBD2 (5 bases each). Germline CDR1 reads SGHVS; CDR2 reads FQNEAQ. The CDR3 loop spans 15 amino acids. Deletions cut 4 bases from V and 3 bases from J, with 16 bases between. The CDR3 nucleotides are TGTGCCAGCAGCTCCTTCTGGGGGAAGGACTACGAGCAGTACTTC. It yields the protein CASSSFWGKDYEQYF.

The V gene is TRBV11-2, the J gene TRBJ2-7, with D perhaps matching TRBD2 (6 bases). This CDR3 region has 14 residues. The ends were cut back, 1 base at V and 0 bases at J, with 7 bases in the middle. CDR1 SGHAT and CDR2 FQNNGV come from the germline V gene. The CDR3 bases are TGTGCCAGCAGCTTAGTGCGGGACTCCTACGAGCAGTACTTC. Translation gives CASSLVRDSYEQYF.

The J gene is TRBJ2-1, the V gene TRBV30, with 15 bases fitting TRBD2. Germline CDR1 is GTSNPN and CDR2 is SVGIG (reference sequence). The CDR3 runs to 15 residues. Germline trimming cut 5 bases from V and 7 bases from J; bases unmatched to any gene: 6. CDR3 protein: CAWGEGTSGRNEQFF. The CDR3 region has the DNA TGTGCCTGGGGTGAGGGGACTAGCGGGAGGAATGAGCAGTTCTTC.

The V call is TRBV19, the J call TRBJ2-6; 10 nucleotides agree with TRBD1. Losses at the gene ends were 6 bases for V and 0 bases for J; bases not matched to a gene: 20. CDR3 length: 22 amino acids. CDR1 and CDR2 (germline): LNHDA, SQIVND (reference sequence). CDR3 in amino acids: CASRWLGGDRGRRSSGANVLTF. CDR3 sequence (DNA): TGTGCCAGTAGGTGGCTCGGTGGGGACAGGGGAAGAAGATCCTCTGGGGCCAACGTCCTGACTTTC.

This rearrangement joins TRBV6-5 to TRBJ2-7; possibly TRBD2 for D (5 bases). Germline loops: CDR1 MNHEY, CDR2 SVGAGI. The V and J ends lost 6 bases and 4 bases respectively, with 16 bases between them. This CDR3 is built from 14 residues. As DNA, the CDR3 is TGTGCCAGCAGACCTTCGGGTCGGGGATACGAGCAGTACTTC. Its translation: CASRPSGRGYEQYF.

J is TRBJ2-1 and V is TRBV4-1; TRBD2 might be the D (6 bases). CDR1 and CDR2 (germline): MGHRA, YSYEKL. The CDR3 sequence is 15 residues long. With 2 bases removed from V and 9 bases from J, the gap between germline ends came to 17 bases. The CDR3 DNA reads TGCGCCAGCAGCCAATATTACGGGAGTGGTATTGAGCAGTTCTTC. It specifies CASSQYYGSGIEQFF.

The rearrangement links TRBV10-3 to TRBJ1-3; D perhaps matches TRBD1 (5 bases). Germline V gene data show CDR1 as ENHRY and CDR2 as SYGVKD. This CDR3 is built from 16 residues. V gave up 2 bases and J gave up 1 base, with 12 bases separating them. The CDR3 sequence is CAISERAGRSGNTIYF. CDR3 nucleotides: TGTGCCATCAGTGAGAGGGCAGGGAGGTCTGGAAACACCATATATTTT.

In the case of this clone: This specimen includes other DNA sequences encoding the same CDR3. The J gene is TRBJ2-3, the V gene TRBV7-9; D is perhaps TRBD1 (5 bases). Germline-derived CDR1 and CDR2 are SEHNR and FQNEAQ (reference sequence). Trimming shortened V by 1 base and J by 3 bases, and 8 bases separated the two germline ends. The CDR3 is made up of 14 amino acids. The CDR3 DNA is TGTGCCAGCAGCTTAGTAAGGGGTACAGATACGCAGTATTTT. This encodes CASSLVRGTDTQYF.

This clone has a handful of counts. Here the CDR3 DNA reads TGTGCCAGCAGTGTACTTCAGGGGAACACTGAAGCTTTCTTT. The encoded protein is CASSVLQGNTEAFF. The gene calls are TRBV2 and TRBJ1-1; maybe TRBD1 (5 bases). This CDR3 spans 14 amino acids. V shed 4 bases and J shed 1 base, with 10 bases lying between them. Germline-derived CDR1 and CDR2 are SNHLY and FYNNEI.

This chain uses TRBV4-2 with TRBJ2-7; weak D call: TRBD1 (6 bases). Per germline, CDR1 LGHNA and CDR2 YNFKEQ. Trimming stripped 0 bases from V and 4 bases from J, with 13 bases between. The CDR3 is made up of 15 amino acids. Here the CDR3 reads CASSQESRGGYEQYF. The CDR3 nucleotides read TGTGCCAGCAGCCAAGAAAGCAGGGGTGGATACGAGCAGTACTTC.

The CDR3 DNA sequence: TGTGCCAGCAGGTGGGACACTGAAGCTTTCTTT. The encoded protein is CASRWDTEAFF. The chain combines TRBV2 with TRBJ1-1; D gene unclear. This CDR3 is built from 11 residues. The V gene's germline CDR1 is SNHLY and CDR2 FYNNEI. V was trimmed by 6 bases and J by 3 bases, leaving 5 bases between them.

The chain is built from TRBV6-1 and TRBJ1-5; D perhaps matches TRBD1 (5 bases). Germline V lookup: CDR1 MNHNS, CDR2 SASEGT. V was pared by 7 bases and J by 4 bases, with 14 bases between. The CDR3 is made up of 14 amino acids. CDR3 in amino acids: CASTAGTRNQPQHF. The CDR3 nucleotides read TGTGCCAGCACCGCCGGGACGAGGAATCAGCCCCAGCATTTT.

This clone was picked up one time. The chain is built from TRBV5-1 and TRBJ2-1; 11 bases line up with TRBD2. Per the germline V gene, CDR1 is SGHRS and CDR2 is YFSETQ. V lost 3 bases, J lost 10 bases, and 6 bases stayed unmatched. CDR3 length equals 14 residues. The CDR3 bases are TGCGCCAGCAGCTCCGGGACTAGCGGTCGAGAGCAGTTCTTC. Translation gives CASSSGTSGREQFF.

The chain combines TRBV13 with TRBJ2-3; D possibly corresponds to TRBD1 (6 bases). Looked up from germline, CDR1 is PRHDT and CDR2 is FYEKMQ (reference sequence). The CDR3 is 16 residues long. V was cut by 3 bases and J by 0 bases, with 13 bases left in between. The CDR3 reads CASSLAGTLSTDTQYF. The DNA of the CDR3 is TGTGCCAGCAGCTTGGCCGGGACACTTAGCACAGATACGCAGTATTTT.

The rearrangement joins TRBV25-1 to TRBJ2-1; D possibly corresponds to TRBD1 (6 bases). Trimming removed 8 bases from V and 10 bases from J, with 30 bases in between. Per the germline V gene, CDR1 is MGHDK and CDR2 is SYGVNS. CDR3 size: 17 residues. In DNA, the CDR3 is TGTGCCAGCCACCCGCGACAGGCCCTCTCTGTCCTAGGGGAGCAGTTCTTC. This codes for CASHPRQALSVLGEQFF.